Listed here are 21 T cell receptor beta chains from one sample, sequenced in a study of prognosis after radiotherapy for stage I lung cancer. The study amplified the TCR beta CDR3 region from genomic DNA. This amplification was carried out by two rounds of multiplex PCR. Amplification during the initial PCR round employed primers specific to each TRBV and TRBJ gene. TCRdb called the multiplex PCR reads again in MiXCR, with one record for every CDR3 protein. The table shows some 56,000 distinct CDR3 sequences, with 26% occurring only once. This material consisted of PBMCs, taken before or after stereotactic body radiation therapy (not recorded which). These receptors all stem from a donor aged 50 or older with non-small cell lung cancer.

To note about this clonotype: At one end, the junction sequence differs from germline, possibly due to a read error. The rearrangement links TRBV6-1 to TRBJ1-2, with D hard to call. The CDR3 has 14 residues. Germline V gene lookup returns CDR1 MNHNS and CDR2 SASEGT. The CDR3: CASSGWTWEYGHTF. As DNA, the CDR3 is TGTGCCAGCAGTGGGTGGACTTGGGAATATGGCCACACCTTC.

Comments on this clonotype: With only one base between it and a far larger clone, this is likely a read error. This chain uses TRBV6-1 with TRBJ1-5; possibly TRBD1 for D (6 bases). The CDR3 totals 15 residues. Germline CDR1 MNHNS, CDR2 SASEGT. V lost 6 bases, J lost 5 bases, and 17 bases lay in between. As DNA, the CDR3 is TGTGCCAGCAGGGGGGACGATGCAGGGGATCAGCCCCAGCATTTT. Translated, it gives CASRGDDAGDQPQHF.

This clonotype was found a few times. The V gene is TRBV7-2, the J gene TRBJ1-1; weak D call: TRBD1 (5 bases). Germline CDR1 and CDR2: SGHTA and FQGNSA. Trimming left V 5 bases short and J 1 base short, with 14 bases between. The CDR3 totals 15 residues. The CDR3 region has the DNA TGTGCCAGCAGCCCGGTCGGGGGGTCGAACACTGAAGCTTTCTTT. Amino acids: CASSPVGGSNTEAFF.

V and J are TRBV5-4 and TRBJ2-2, with 11 bases fitting TRBD2. Trimming at V came to 4 bases and at J to 0 bases, leaving 2 bases not matched to a gene. CDR3 length: 16 residues. Per germline, CDR1 SGHNT and CDR2 YYREEE (reference sequence). This CDR3 is CASSTSGGANTGELFF. In nucleotides, the CDR3 is TGTGCCAGCAGCACTAGCGGGGGTGCGAACACCGGGGAGCTGTTTTTT.

With regard to this clonotype: A clone one base away is much larger, so this may be a read error. J is TRBJ1-1 and V is TRBV29-1; no firm D call. This CDR3 has 16 amino acids. Per germline, CDR1 SQVTM and CDR2 ANQGSEA. Trimming removed 6 bases from V and 6 bases from J, with 26 bases in between. The CDR3 DNA follows: TGCAGCGTCAAGGCCGGGAGCCTGGACGGGTTGTCTGAAGCTTTCTTT. Its translation: CSVKAGSLDGLSEAFF.

This clonotype was seen ten or more times. The chain combines TRBV20-1 with TRBJ2-3; D gene uncertain. The V end lost 1 base, the J end lost 5 bases, and 10 bases lay between the germline ends. The CDR3 loop spans 13 amino acids. Germline V lookup: CDR1 DFQATT, CDR2 SNEGSKA (reference sequence). For the CDR3, the DNA is TGCAGTGCTAGAGGCCTCAAGGGAGATACGCAGTATTTT. Its protein product is CSARGLKGDTQYF.

This clonotype was counted many times. V gene TRBV19 combines with J gene TRBJ1-6; TRBD1 agrees at 10 bases. The CDR3 contains 16 residues. V lost 5 bases and J lost 10; bases outside the gene matches: 11. CDR1 is LNHDA, CDR2 SQIVND, per germline (reference sequence). CDR3 region: CASSLAGTGVESPLHF. The DNA for the CDR3 is TGTGCCAGTAGTCTCGCCGGGACAGGGGTTGAATCACCCCTCCACTTT.

Turning to this clonotype: Given a far larger clone just one base away, this is likely a sequencing read error. V is TRBV6-5 and J is TRBJ1-5; D unclear. The CDR3 loop spans 12 amino acids. Germline V CDR1 and CDR2: MNHEY, SVGAGI. The CDR3 here is CAGSLGNQPQHF. The CDR3 nucleotides are TGTGCCGGCAGTTTGGGCAATCAGCCCCAGCATTTT.

The chain carries TRBV9 and TRBJ1-2, with D perhaps TRBD1 (5 bases). The CDR3 totals 13 residues. Germline assignment: CDR1 SGDLS and CDR2 YYNGEE. Trimming took 4 bases from V and 8 from J, leaving 15 bases between them. DNA for the CDR3: TGTGCCAGCAGCTTATCCGGGACCTCCGGCTACACCTTC. This encodes CASSLSGTSGYTF.

This clonotype turned up a few times. This rearrangement joins TRBV5-6 to TRBJ1-1; D gene ambiguous. Trimming cost V 2 bases and J 4 bases, with 15 bases left between them. This CDR3 has 15 amino acids. From germline, CDR1 is SGHDT and CDR2 YYEEEE. CDR3 in amino acids: CASSFFGDLGTEAFF. The CDR3 DNA sequence: TGTGCCAGCAGCTTCTTCGGGGATTTGGGCACTGAAGCTTTCTTT.

A remark on this clonotype: This likely came from a read error, as a far larger clone is one base away. The V call is TRBV6-8, the J call TRBJ2-2, with 8 positions matching TRBD1. This CDR3 spans 14 amino acids. Germline V gives CDR1 MNHGY, CDR2 SAAAGT. As DNA, the CDR3 is TGTGTCAGTCGACAGGGGACAAACACCGGGGAGCTGTTTTTT. This gives the protein CVSRQGTNTGELFF.

This clonotype has ten or more counts. The chain links TRBV11-1 to TRBJ2-2; TRBD1 or TRBD2 may be the D gene (5 bases each). Trimming removed 3 bases from V and 6 bases from J, with 14 bases in between. The CDR3 length is 15 residues. Germline CDR1 is SGHAT and CDR2 is FQDESV (reference sequence). The CDR3 protein is CASSLGSRGPGELFF. The CDR3 coding sequence is TGTGCCAGCAGCTTGGGGTCAAGGGGACCCGGGGAGCTGTTTTTT.

This clonotype was detected many times. The genes are TRBV29-1 and TRBJ1-2; TRBD1 might be the D (6 bases). V lost 0 bases and J lost 4, with 9 bases in between. This CDR3 is built from 13 residues. From germline, CDR1 is SQVTM and CDR2 ANQGSEA. CDR3: CSVEDHRAYGYTF. In DNA, the CDR3 is TGCAGCGTTGAAGATCACAGGGCCTATGGCTACACCTTC.

The sample holds many counts of this clonotype. J is TRBJ2-1 and V is TRBV30; 9 positions match TRBD2. This CDR3 contains 13 residues. CDR1 GTSNPN and CDR2 SVGIG come from the germline V gene (reference sequence). Unmatched junction bases numbered 8, after V lost 5 bases and J lost 9 bases. This CDR3 is CAWFGGGAGEQFF. The CDR3 DNA sequence: TGTGCCTGGTTCGGCGGGGGGGCGGGTGAGCAGTTCTTC.

The chain links TRBV3-1 to TRBJ2-1; 10 bases agree with TRBD1. V lost 0 bases, J lost 6 bases, and 5 bases stayed unmatched. The CDR3 loop spans 16 amino acids. Germline assignment: CDR1 LGHDT and CDR2 YNNKEL (reference sequence). The CDR3 DNA sequence: TGTGCCAGCAGCCAAGATCGGGGACAGGGGATCAATGAGCAGTTCTTC. Its translation is CASSQDRGQGINEQFF.

Concerning this clonotype itself: One base separates it from a far larger clone, so it is likely a read error. CDR3 DNA sequence: TGTGCCGGCAGGGGAGGGAGCTCCTACGAGCAGTACTTC. Translated: CAGRGGSSYEQYF. V is TRBV6-8 and J is TRBJ2-7, with D possibly being TRBD2 (7 bases). Germline V CDR1 and CDR2: MNHGY, SAAAGT. CDR3 size: 13 residues.

This clonotype was found many times. V usage is TRBV11-2 and J usage is TRBJ1-4, with D perhaps matching TRBD1 (5 bases). Deletions cut 5 bases from V and 2 bases from J, with 15 bases between. This CDR3 comprises 16 residues. Germline V gene data show CDR1 as SGHAT and CDR2 as FQNNGV. This chain's CDR3 is CASSPTPGTTNEKLFF. The DNA of the CDR3 is TGTGCCAGCAGCCCCACCCCGGGGACCACTAATGAAAAACTGTTTTTT.

This clonotype was counted at least ten times. A read error may produce the germline difference seen at one junction end. The chain joins TRBV7-7 to TRBJ2-5; TRBD1 matches at 7 bases. CDR3 length equals 14 residues. Germline V gene lookup returns CDR1 SSHAT and CDR2 FNYEAQ (reference sequence). CDR3 residues: CASSRDRVQETQYF. The CDR3 DNA reads as TGTGCTAGCAGCCGCGACAGGGTCCAAGAGACCCAGTACTTC.

The sample holds many counts of this clonotype. The chain employs TRBV6-2 or TRBV6-3 and TRBJ1-1; D is ambiguous. This CDR3 spans 16 amino acids. CDR1 is MNHEY and CDR2 is SVGEGT in the germline V gene. The V end was cut by 2 bases, the J end by 0 bases, with 13 bases between. The CDR3 loop is CASSYESAYLNTEAFF. In nucleotides, the CDR3 is TGTGCCAGCAGTTACGAATCAGCTTACCTGAACACTGAAGCTTTCTTT.

In its sample, this clonotype was seen many times. This chain joins TRBV12-3 or TRBV12-4 and TRBJ2-1; TRBD1 or TRBD2 may be the D gene (5 bases each). The germline V and J ends were trimmed by 0 bases and 7 bases, with 10 bases remaining between them. The CDR3 runs to 14 residues. Here the CDR3 reads CASSLAVWGNEQFF. Written as DNA, the CDR3 is TGTGCCAGCAGTTTAGCGGTGTGGGGGAATGAGCAGTTCTTC.

This clonotype appeared many times. V gene TRBV7-3 combines with J gene TRBJ2-1, with D perhaps matching TRBD2 (5 bases). The length of the CDR3 is 13 residues. From germline, CDR1 is SGHTA and CDR2 FQGTGA. Trimming took off 3 bases at V and 7 bases at J, with 10 bases between the two ends. CDR3 in amino acids: CASSFGSGNEQFF. The CDR3 DNA reads TGTGCCAGCAGCTTTGGAAGCGGTAATGAGCAGTTCTTC.